The TCR beta chain under discussion was sequenced for a study of blood T cell repertoires in COVID-19. Study information: COVID-19 samples, acute and convalescent, were from the United States, Italy and Spain. Sample material is recorded as cDNA or gDNA derived from T cells, B-cell-depleted T cells, or PBMCs.

Per the study methods: Reference gene primer amplification in the assay estimated nucleated cell counts. Assay: immunoSEQ multiplex PCR; the TCRdb copy retains only in-frame clones and omits some. V and J calls and clone size come straight from that table; D and trimming were deduced from the DNA. The sample includes fewer than 150,000 clones, more than 75% of them seen just once. V dropped 5 bases and J dropped 6; count of bases not matched to a gene: 7. This CDR3 is built from 15 residues. Germline V gene data show CDR1 as MNHEY and CDR2 as SVGAGI. The rearrangement uses TRBV6-5 and TRBJ2-3; the match to TRBD2 covers 11 bases. This clonotype was obtained from an older woman with acute or convalescent COVID-19. Sample: peripheral blood. Here the CDR3 reads CASSLSGGAWDTQYF. DNA of the CDR3: TGTGCCAGCAGTCTTAGCGGGGGGGCATGGGATACGCAGTATTTT.